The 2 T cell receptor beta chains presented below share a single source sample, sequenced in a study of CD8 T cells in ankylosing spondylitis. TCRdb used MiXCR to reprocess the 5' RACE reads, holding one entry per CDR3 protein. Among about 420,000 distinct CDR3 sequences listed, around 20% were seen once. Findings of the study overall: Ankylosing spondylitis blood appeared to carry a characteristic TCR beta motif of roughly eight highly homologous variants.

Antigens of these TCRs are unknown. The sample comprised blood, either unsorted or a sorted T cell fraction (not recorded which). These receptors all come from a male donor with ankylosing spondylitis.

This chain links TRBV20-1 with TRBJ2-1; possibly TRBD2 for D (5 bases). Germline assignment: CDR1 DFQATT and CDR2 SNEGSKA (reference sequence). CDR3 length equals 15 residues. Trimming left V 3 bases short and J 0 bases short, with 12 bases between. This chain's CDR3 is CSASAGLHSYNEQFF. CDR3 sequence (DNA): TGCAGTGCTAGCGCCGGACTCCACTCCTACAATGAGCAGTTCTTC.

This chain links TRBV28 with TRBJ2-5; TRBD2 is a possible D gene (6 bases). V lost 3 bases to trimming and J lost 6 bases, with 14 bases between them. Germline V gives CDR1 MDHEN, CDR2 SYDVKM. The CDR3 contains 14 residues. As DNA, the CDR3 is TGTGCCAGCAGTTTCAACGGGGGTGAGAAGACCCAGTACTTC. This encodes CASSFNGGEKTQYF.